This T cell receptor beta chain was found in a study of OX40 agonist ivuxolimab in advanced cancers. In the study overall: The patients received ivuxolimab by intravenous route every 2 weeks at 0.01 to 10 mg/kg. Three patients, one with hepatocellular carcinoma and two with cutaneous melanoma, responded partially.

The germline V gene encodes CDR1 SGHTA and CDR2 FQGNSA. Trimming removed 0 bases from V and 0 bases from J; junction bases left unmatched: 3. The CDR3 is made up of 16 amino acids. Assay: immunoSEQ multiplex PCR; the TCRdb copy retains only in-frame clones and omits some. The sample holds about 96,000 clones; about 84% are singletons and the top ten take less than 6%. This chain connects TRBV7-2 to TRBJ1-2; 8 positions agree with TRBD1. The source of this sequence is an adult with an advanced solid tumor such as melanoma, head and neck, liver or kidney cancer. This material consisted of CD4+ or CD8+ T cells sorted from blood, taken in a trial of the OX40 agonist ivuxolimab. The CDR3 nucleotides are TGTGCCAGCAGCTTAGCGGGGACAGGAACTAACTATGGCTACACCTTC. Amino acid sequence: CASSLAGTGTNYGYTF.